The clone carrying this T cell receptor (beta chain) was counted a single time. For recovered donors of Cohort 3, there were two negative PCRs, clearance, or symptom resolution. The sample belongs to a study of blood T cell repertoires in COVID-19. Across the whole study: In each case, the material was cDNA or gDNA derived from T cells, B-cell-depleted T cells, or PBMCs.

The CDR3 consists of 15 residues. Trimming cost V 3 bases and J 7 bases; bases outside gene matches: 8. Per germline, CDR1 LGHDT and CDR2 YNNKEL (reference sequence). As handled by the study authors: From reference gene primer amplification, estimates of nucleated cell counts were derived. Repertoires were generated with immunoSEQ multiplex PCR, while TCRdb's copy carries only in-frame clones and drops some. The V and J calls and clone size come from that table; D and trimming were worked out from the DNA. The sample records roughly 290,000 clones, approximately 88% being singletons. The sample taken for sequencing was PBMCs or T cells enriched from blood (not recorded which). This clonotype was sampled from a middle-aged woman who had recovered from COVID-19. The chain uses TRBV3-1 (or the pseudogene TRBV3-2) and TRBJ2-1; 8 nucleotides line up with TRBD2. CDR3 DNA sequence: TGTGCCAGCAGCCAGAGCGGGAGCCAGTATAATGAGCAGTTCTTC. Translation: CASSQSGSQYNEQFF.